Listed below are T cell receptor beta chains from one sample, sequenced in a study of cytomegalovirus exposure and HLA in healthy donors. Sequencing was performed with immunoSEQ multiplex PCR; in TCRdb, only in-frame clones are kept and a portion is missing. The sample consists of around 150,000 clones, roughly 83% of them appearing once. Sequencing input: PBMCs. Receptor source: a human donor in good health. Each CDR3 is given with its conserved first and last residue. Each record gives: D gene, J gene, V gene, clone size, CDR3 protein, CDR3 DNA. The D gene is left open where the match is weak. Expanded clones get a size class; other rows say once, few or many, or leave the size out.

D gene: -; J gene: TRBJ2-7; V gene: TRBV20-1; clone size: few; CDR3 protein: CSARDPYEQYF; CDR3 DNA: TGCAGTGCTAGAGATCCTTACGAGCAGTACTTC
D gene: TRBD1; J gene: TRBJ2-7; V gene: TRBV29-1; clone size: -; CDR3 protein: CSVVRDRDRYEQYF; CDR3 DNA: TGCAGCGTTGTCCGGGACAGGGATAGGTACGAGCAGTACTTC
D gene: TRBD2; J gene: TRBJ2-1; V gene: TRBV5-1; clone size: -; CDR3 protein: CASSLWKRGGSYNEQFF; CDR3 DNA: TGCGCCAGCAGCTTGTGGAAGCGGGGGGGCTCCTACAATGAGCAGTTCTTC
D gene: TRBD1; J gene: TRBJ1-2; V gene: TRBV6-5; clone size: -; CDR3 protein: CASSSGQLYGYTF; CDR3 DNA: TGTGCCAGCAGTTCGGGACAGCTCTATGGCTACACCTTC
D gene: -; J gene: TRBJ2-1; V gene: TRBV5-4; clone size: -; CDR3 protein: CASSFGTLDFNEQFF; CDR3 DNA: TGTGCCAGCAGCTTCGGGACACTCGACTTTAATGAGCAGTTCTTC
D gene: -; J gene: TRBJ1-5; V gene: TRBV5-6; clone size: few; CDR3 protein: CASSSLGAGAPNQPQHF; CDR3 DNA: TGTGCCAGCAGCTCCTTAGGGGCAGGGGCCCCAAATCAGCCCCAGCATTTT
D gene: -; J gene: TRBJ1-4; V gene: TRBV5-1; clone size: once; CDR3 protein: CASSLGVRDEKLFF; CDR3 DNA: TGCGCCAGCAGCTTGGGAGTACGCGATGAAAAACTGTTTTTT
D gene: -; J gene: TRBJ2-7; V gene: TRBV7-9; clone size: -; CDR3 protein: CASSPPGSYEQYF; CDR3 DNA: TGTGCCAGCAGCCCCCCGGGCTCCTACGAGCAGTACTTC
D gene: -; J gene: TRBJ1-4; V gene: TRBV27; clone size: -; CDR3 protein: CASSFYRGEKLFF; CDR3 DNA: TGTGCCAGCAGTTTTTATAGGGGTGAAAAACTGTTTTTT
D gene: -; J gene: TRBJ1-5; V gene: TRBV7-9; clone size: -; CDR3 protein: CASSLGDYNQPQHF; CDR3 DNA: TGTGCCAGCAGCTTGGGAGACTACAATCAGCCCCAGCATTTT
D gene: -; J gene: TRBJ2-7; V gene: TRBV27; clone size: -; CDR3 protein: CARGGVEDLYEQYF; CDR3 DNA: TGTGCCAGAGGGGGGGTAGAGGATCTCTACGAGCAGTACTTC
D gene: TRBD1; J gene: TRBJ1-2; V gene: TRBV4-2; clone size: -; CDR3 protein: CASSQSPETRTGRGYGYTF; CDR3 DNA: TGTGCCAGCAGCCAAAGCCCTGAGACTCGGACAGGGAGGGGGTATGGCTACACCTTC
D gene: -; J gene: TRBJ1-5; V gene: TRBV7-2; clone size: -; CDR3 protein: CASSLGVNQPQHF; CDR3 DNA: TGTGCCAGCAGCTTAGGAGTCAATCAGCCCCAGCATTTT
D gene: TRBD1; J gene: TRBJ1-2; V gene: TRBV4-1; clone size: -; CDR3 protein: CASSQLSGQGARGYTF; CDR3 DNA: TGCGCCAGCAGCCAGCTATCCGGACAGGGGGCCCGGGGCTACACCTTC
D gene: TRBD1; J gene: TRBJ1-1; V gene: TRBV19; clone size: -; CDR3 protein: CASSQYRGITEAFF; CDR3 DNA: TGTGCCAGTAGTCAGTACAGGGGGATCACTGAAGCTTTCTTT
D gene: -; J gene: TRBJ1-1; V gene: TRBV27; clone size: -; CDR3 protein: CASSLRSSGWERSTEAFF; CDR3 DNA: TGTGCCAGCAGTTTACGGTCTTCGGGCTGGGAGAGGAGCACTGAAGCTTTCTTT
D gene: -; J gene: TRBJ2-5; V gene: TRBV7-2; clone size: -; CDR3 protein: CASSLGFGRLETQYF; CDR3 DNA: TGTGCCAGCAGCTTAGGATTCGGCAGGTTGGAGACCCAGTACTTC
D gene: TRBD1; J gene: TRBJ1-5; V gene: TRBV4-2; clone size: -; CDR3 protein: CASSQDGQVNQPQHF; CDR3 DNA: TGTGCCAGCAGCCAAGATGGACAGGTTAATCAGCCCCAGCATTTT
D gene: TRBD2; J gene: TRBJ2-1; V gene: TRBV19; clone size: -; CDR3 protein: CASSIAGFSGGSDNEQFF; CDR3 DNA: TGTGCCAGTAGTATAGCAGGTTTTAGCGGGGGCTCCGACAATGAGCAGTTCTTC
D gene: -; J gene: TRBJ2-5; V gene: TRBV25-1; clone size: -; CDR3 protein: CATSVDYSPGETQYF; CDR3 DNA: TGTGCCACCTCGGTGGACTACTCTCCGGGGGAGACCCAGTACTTC
D gene: -; J gene: TRBJ2-1; V gene: TRBV5-6; clone size: -; CDR3 protein: CASSPRGTIYNEQFF; CDR3 DNA: TGTGCCAGCAGCCCTCGCGGGACGATATACAATGAGCAGTTCTTC
D gene: TRBD1; J gene: TRBJ2-1; V gene: TRBV30; clone size: -; CDR3 protein: CAWSHNRGVYNEQFF; CDR3 DNA: TGTGCCTGGAGTCATAACAGGGGGGTCTACAATGAGCAGTTCTTC
D gene: -; J gene: TRBJ2-1; V gene: TRBV27; clone size: many; CDR3 protein: CASSLSLAAYNEQFF; CDR3 DNA: TGTGCCAGCAGTTTAAGTCTAGCCGCCTACAATGAGCAGTTCTTC
D gene: TRBD1; J gene: TRBJ1-1; V gene: TRBV30; clone size: few; CDR3 protein: CAWSNDRGPGTEAFF; CDR3 DNA: TGTGCCTGGAGTAATGACAGGGGGCCGGGCACTGAAGCTTTCTTT
D gene: -; J gene: TRBJ1-2; V gene: TRBV4-1; clone size: few; CDR3 protein: CASSQGQGPFGYTF; CDR3 DNA: TGCGCCAGCAGCCAAGGGCAGGGCCCCTTCGGCTACACCTTC
D gene: -; J gene: TRBJ2-1; V gene: TRBV6-1; clone size: -; CDR3 protein: CASTQSGVNEQFF; CDR3 DNA: TGTGCCAGCACCCAAAGCGGAGTTAATGAGCAGTTCTTC
D gene: TRBD1; J gene: TRBJ1-3; V gene: TRBV10-3; clone size: -; CDR3 protein: CATVRDRGTGNTIYF; CDR3 DNA: TGTGCCACCGTTCGAGACAGGGGGACTGGAAACACCATATATTTT
D gene: -; J gene: TRBJ2-1; V gene: TRBV20-1; clone size: -; CDR3 protein: CSAGGQSKRFF; CDR3 DNA: TGCAGTGCTGGCGGGCAGAGCAAGCGGTTCTTC
D gene: -; J gene: TRBJ1-3; V gene: TRBV4-1; clone size: -; CDR3 protein: CASSQDRFSGNTIYF; CDR3 DNA: TGCGCCAGCAGCCAAGACAGGTTCTCTGGAAACACCATATATTTT
D gene: TRBD1; J gene: TRBJ2-7; V gene: TRBV28; clone size: few; CDR3 protein: CASLEGWTGREQYF; CDR3 DNA: TGTGCCAGCCTGGAGGGATGGACAGGGCGCGAGCAGTACTTC
D gene: -; J gene: TRBJ2-6; V gene: TRBV30; clone size: once; CDR3 protein: CAWTGAGALAGANVLTF; CDR3 DNA: TGTGCCTGGACAGGGGCTGGGGCACTGGCTGGGGCCAACGTCCTGACTTTC
D gene: TRBD1; J gene: TRBJ2-3; V gene: TRBV7-3; clone size: -; CDR3 protein: CASSSDRVTDTQYF; CDR3 DNA: TGTGCCAGCAGCTCGGACAGGGTCACAGATACGCAGTATTTT
D gene: -; J gene: TRBJ1-2; V gene: TRBV29-1; clone size: -; CDR3 protein: CSVVLEYGYTF; CDR3 DNA: TGCAGCGTTGTTTTGGAGTATGGCTACACCTTC
D gene: -; J gene: TRBJ2-7; V gene: TRBV4-1; clone size: few; CDR3 protein: CASSQDRRGISYEQYF; CDR3 DNA: TGCGCCAGCAGCCAAGATAGAAGGGGGATCTCCTACGAGCAGTACTTC
D gene: TRBD1; J gene: TRBJ1-1; V gene: TRBV5-1; clone size: -; CDR3 protein: CASSSWTGKGTEAFF; CDR3 DNA: TGCGCCAGCAGCTCCTGGACAGGGAAGGGGACTGAAGCTTTCTTT
D gene: TRBD1; J gene: TRBJ2-7; V gene: TRBV4-1; clone size: few; CDR3 protein: CASTNPGQGVYEQYF; CDR3 DNA: TGCGCCAGCACCAATCCGGGACAGGGAGTCTACGAGCAGTACTTC
D gene: -; J gene: TRBJ1-5; V gene: TRBV6-6; clone size: -; CDR3 protein: CASSPDRGAAQPQHF; CDR3 DNA: TGTGCCAGCAGCCCGGACCGGGGGGCGGCGCAGCCCCAGCATTTT
D gene: TRBD1; J gene: TRBJ1-1; V gene: TRBV5-1; clone size: few; CDR3 protein: CASSRPGQGNTEAFF; CDR3 DNA: TGCGCCAGCAGCCGCCCAGGACAGGGGAACACTGAAGCTTTCTTT
D gene: -; J gene: TRBJ1-1; V gene: TRBV27; clone size: -; CDR3 protein: CASSFLRPTTEENTEAFF; CDR3 DNA: TGTGCCAGCAGTTTCCTCAGGCCCACAACAGAAGAGAACACTGAAGCTTTCTTT
D gene: TRBD1; J gene: TRBJ1-2; V gene: TRBV6-5; clone size: -; CDR3 protein: CASRDRGLGYTF; CDR3 DNA: TGTGCCAGCCGGGACAGGGGGCTTGGCTACACCTTC